The clone carrying this T cell receptor (beta chain) was observed a single time. The target antigen is unknown. This sample is part of a study of shared clonotypes between healthy human individuals. Sorted-subset replicate PCRs used 150 to 200 ng of genomic DNA. This amount corresponded to 30,000 to 35,000 T cell genomes. The method was immunoSEQ multiplex PCR; TCRdb's version includes in-frame clones alone and lacks a portion of them. This table holds approximately 600,000 clones, approximately 95% found once. Study-level findings and limits: The small donor group covered limited genetic and exposure diversity. Inspection by rarefaction showed sorted-subset sequencing to be incomplete despite large depth.

This CDR3 is built from 14 residues. With 7 bases removed from V and 5 bases from J, the gap between germline ends came to 15 bases. Germline assignment: CDR1 MNHEY and CDR2 SVGAGI. As defined, naive CD8 cells were CD45RO-negative and positively selected for CCR7, with terminally differentiated effector memory CD45RA+ cells excluded. None of the donors, who were healthy HIV-negative adults, had recently had acute infections or vaccinations. The clonotype comes from a woman under 40 in good health. What was sequenced was naive CD8+ T cells sorted from blood. The gene calls are TRBV6-5 and TRBJ1-5; D remains unclear. The DNA of the CDR3 is TGTGCCAGCACCCCAAGTCCGGGCGATCAGCCCCAGCATTTT. Encoded protein: CASTPSPGDQPQHF.